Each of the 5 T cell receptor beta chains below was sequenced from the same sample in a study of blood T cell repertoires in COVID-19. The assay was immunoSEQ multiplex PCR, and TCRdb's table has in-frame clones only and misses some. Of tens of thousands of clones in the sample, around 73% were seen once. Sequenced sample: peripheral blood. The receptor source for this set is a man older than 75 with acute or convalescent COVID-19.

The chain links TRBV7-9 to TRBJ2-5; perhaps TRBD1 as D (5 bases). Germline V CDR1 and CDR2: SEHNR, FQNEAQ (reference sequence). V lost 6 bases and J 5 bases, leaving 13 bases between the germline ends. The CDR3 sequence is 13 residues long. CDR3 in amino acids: CASRQGGMETQYF. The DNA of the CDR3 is TGTGCCAGCAGGCAGGGTGGGATGGAGACCCAGTACTTC.

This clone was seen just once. CDR3 coding DNA: TGTGCCAGCAGCTTGGTACAGGGTGGGACCGGGGAGCTGTTTTTT. Translated, it gives CASSLVQGGTGELFF. This rearrangement joins TRBV5-4 to TRBJ2-2; a possible D gene is TRBD1 (6 bases). The CDR3 consists of 15 residues. Germline CDR1 and CDR2: SGHNT and YYREEE (reference sequence). V was cut by 0 bases and J by 5 bases, with 11 bases left in between. The complete variable domain, with remaining parts taken from reference TRBV5-4 and TRBJ2-2, reads ETGVTQSPTHLIKTRGQQVTLRCSSQSGHNTVSWYQQALGQGPQFIFQYYREEENGRGNFPPRFSGLQFPNYSSELNVNALELDDSALYLCASSLVQGGTGELFFGEGSRLTVL.

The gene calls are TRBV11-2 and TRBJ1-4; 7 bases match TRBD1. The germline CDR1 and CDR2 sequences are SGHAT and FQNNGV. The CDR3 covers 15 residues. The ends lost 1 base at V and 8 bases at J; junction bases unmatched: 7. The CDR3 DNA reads TGTGCCAGCAGCTTAGTGACAGGGAAGAAGGAAAAACTGTTTTTT. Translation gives CASSLVTGKKEKLFF.

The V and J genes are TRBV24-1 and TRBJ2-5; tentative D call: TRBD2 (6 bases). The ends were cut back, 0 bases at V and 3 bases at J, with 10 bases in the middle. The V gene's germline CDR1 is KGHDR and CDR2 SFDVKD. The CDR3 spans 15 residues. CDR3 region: CATSDLGVAEETQYF. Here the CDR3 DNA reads TGTGCCACCAGTGATTTGGGGGTAGCGGAAGAGACCCAGTACTTC.

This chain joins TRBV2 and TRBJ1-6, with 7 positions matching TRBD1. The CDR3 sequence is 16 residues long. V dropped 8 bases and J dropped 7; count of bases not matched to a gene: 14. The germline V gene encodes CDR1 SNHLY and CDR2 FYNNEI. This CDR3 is CASQDRQWTQNSPLHF. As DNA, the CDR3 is TGTGCCAGCCAGGACAGGCAATGGACCCAGAATTCACCCCTCCACTTT.